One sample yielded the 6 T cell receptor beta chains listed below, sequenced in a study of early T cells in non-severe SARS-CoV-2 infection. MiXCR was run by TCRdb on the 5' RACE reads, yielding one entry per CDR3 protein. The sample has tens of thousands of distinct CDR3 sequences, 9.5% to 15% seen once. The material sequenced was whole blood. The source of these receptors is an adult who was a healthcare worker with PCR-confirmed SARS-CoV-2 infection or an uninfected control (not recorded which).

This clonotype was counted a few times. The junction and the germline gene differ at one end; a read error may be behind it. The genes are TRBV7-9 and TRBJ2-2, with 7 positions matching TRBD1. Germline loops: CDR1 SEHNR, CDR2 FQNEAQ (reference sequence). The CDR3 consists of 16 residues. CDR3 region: CASRNKTGVNIGELFF. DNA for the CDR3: TGTGCCAGCAGAAATAAAACAGGGGTGAACATCGGGGAGCTGTTTTTT. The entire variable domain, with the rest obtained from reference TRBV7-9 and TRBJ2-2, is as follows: DTGVSQNPRHKITKRGQNVTFRCDPISEHNRLYWYRQTLGQGPEFLTYFQNEAQLEKSRLLSDRFSAERPKGSFSTLEIQRTEQGDSAMYLCASRNKTGVNIGELFFGEGSRLTVL.

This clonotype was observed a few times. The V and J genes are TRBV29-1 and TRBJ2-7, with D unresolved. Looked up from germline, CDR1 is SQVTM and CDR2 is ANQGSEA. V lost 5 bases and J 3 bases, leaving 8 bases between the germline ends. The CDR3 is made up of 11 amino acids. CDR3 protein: CSVRQFYEQYF. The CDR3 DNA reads TGCAGCGTTCGGCAGTTCTACGAGCAGTACTTC.

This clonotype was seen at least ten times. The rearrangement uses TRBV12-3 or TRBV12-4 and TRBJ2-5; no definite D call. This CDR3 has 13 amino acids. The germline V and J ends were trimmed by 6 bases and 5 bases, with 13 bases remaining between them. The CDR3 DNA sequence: TGTGCCAGCAGCGCCGCCATAGAGGAGACCCAGTACTTC. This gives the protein CASSAAIEETQYF.

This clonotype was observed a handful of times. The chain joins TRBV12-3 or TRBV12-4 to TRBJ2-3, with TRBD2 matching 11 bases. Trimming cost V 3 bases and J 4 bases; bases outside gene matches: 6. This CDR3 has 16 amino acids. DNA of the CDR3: TGTGCCAGCAGTTTGCCTAGCGGGGGGCCTGCAGATACGCAGTATTTT. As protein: CASSLPSGGPADTQYF.

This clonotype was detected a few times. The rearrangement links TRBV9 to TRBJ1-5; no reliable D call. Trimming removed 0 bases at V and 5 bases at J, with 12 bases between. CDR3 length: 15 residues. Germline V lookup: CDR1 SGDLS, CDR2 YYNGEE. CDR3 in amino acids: CASSVDGQRYQPQHF. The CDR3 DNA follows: TGTGCCAGCAGCGTAGATGGGCAGAGATATCAGCCCCAGCATTTT.

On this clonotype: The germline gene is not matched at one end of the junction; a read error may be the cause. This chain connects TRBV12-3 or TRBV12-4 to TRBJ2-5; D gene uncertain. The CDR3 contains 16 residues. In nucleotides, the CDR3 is TGTGCCAGCAGTTTAGCGCCGACGCGATCCCAAGGGACCCAGTACTTC. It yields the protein CASSLAPTRSQGTQYF.